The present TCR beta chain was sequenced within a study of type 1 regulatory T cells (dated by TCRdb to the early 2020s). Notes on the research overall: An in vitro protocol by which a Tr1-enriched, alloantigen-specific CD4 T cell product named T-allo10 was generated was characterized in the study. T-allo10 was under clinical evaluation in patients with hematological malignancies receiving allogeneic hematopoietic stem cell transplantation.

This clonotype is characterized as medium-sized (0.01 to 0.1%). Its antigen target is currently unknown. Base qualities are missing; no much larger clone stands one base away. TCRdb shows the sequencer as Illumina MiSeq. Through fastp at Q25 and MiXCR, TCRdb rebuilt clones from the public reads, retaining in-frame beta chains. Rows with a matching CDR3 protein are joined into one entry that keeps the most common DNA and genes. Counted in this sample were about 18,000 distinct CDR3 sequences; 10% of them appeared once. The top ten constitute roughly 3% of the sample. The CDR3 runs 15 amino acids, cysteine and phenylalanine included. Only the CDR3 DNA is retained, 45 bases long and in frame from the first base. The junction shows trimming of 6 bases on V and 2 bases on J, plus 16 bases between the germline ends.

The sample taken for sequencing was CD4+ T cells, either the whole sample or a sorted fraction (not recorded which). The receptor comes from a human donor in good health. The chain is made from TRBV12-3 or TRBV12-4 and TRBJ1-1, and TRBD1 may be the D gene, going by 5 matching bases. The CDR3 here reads CASRSRDGKNTEAFF. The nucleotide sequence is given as TGTGCCAGCAGGTCCCGGGACGGCAAAAACACTGAAGCTTTCTTT.